A selection of T cell receptor beta chains follows, all from one sample in a study of CD8+ T cells in alopecia areata. Using immunoSEQ multiplex PCR, the repertoire was profiled, and TCRdb retains in-frame clones only, with some absent. The top ten hold approximately 0.5% of the sample, which has some 240,000 clones, 50% to 65% seen once. The sample was CD4+ T cells sorted from blood, taken at week 0. All receptors come from a human donor with alopecia areata. Both conserved end residues are part of each CDR3. D genes are given only for firm matches. Where a row states a size, it is once, few, many or the class of an expanded clone; other rows omit it.

clone size,J gene,D gene,V gene,CDR3 protein,CDR3 DNA
-,TRBJ2-7,-,TRBV7-9,CASSLGGVPYEQYF,TGTGCCAGCAGCTTAGGTGGGGTACCCTACGAGCAGTACTTC
-,TRBJ2-3,-,TRBV13,CASSFRPGLMPDTQYF,TGTGCCAGCAGCTTTCGTCCGGGGTTAATGCCAGATACGCAGTATTTT
few,TRBJ1-4,-,TRBV13,CASSLRGVGEKLFF,TGTGCCAGCAGCTTACGAGGGGTAGGGGAAAAACTGTTTTTT
-,TRBJ1-5,TRBD1,TRBV6-5,CASSSGDSLRRPQHF,TGTGCCAGCAGTTCGGGGGACAGTCTTCGTCGGCCCCAGCATTTT
-,TRBJ2-1,TRBD1,TRBV5-6,CASSFWTGPNEQFF,TGTGCCAGCAGCTTTTGGACAGGGCCCAATGAGCAGTTCTTC
once,TRBJ1-5,TRBD1,TRBV6-1,CASSGYGQGSNQPQHF,TGTGCCAGCAGTGGCTACGGACAGGGCTCGAATCAGCCCCAGCATTTT
-,TRBJ2-4,-,TRBV15,CATSRGAAGRGAKNIQYF,TGTGCCACCAGCAGAGGAGCAGCAGGGAGAGGAGCCAAAAACATTCAGTACTTC
-,TRBJ1-1,-,TRBV11-2,CASSLRAPGANTEAFF,TGTGCCAGCAGCTTACGGGCCCCTGGGGCCAACACTGAAGCTTTCTTT
-,TRBJ1-2,-,TRBV1,CTSSQDGRIYGYTF,TGCACCAGCAGCCAAGATGGACGGATCTATGGCTACACCTTC
-,TRBJ1-1,-,TRBV14,CASSQDFSRTEAFF,TGTGCCAGCAGCCAAGATTTTAGCCGAACTGAAGCTTTCTTT
few,TRBJ1-1,-,TRBV29-1,CSIITRADRNTEAFF,TGCAGCATCATCACCAGGGCGGACAGAAACACTGAAGCTTTCTTT
-,TRBJ1-2,-,TRBV4-1,CASSQDGNYGYTF,TGCGCCAGCAGCCAGGACGGTAACTATGGCTACACCTTC
-,TRBJ2-3,-,TRBV9,CASSVGLGTDTQYF,TGTGCCAGCAGCGTAGGTCTAGGGACAGATACGCAGTATTTT
few,TRBJ2-7,-,TRBV29-1,CSVCLRDTYEQYF,TGCAGCGTGTGTCTGAGGGACACCTACGAGCAGTACTTC
-,TRBJ2-5,-,TRBV23-1,CASSTEETQYF,TGCGCCAGCAGTACCGAAGAGACCCAGTACTTC
few,TRBJ1-5,-,TRBV4-1,CASSQVDMGIVNQPQHF,TGCGCCAGCAGCCAAGTTGATATGGGAATTGTAAATCAGCCCCAGCATTTT
-,TRBJ2-6,-,TRBV4-1,CASSQERGGSSGANVLTF,TGCGCCAGCAGCCAAGAACGGGGCGGTAGCTCTGGGGCCAACGTCCTGACTTTC
-,TRBJ2-7,-,TRBV29-1,CSVVGAALYEQYF,TGCAGCGTTGTCGGGGCGGCCCTCTACGAGCAGTACTTC
-,TRBJ2-7,-,TRBV5-1,CASSSRGPDSYEQYF,TGCGCCAGCAGCTCCCGAGGGCCGGACTCCTACGAGCAGTACTTC
-,TRBJ2-7,-,TRBV28,CASSSRQAYEQYF,TGTGCCAGCAGTTCCCGACAAGCCTACGAGCAGTACTTC
-,TRBJ1-4,-,TRBV30,CAHGSGATNEKLFF,TGTGCCCACGGCTCGGGGGCTACTAATGAAAAACTGTTTTTT
few,TRBJ2-5,-,TRBV2,CASSDNEETQYF,TGTGCCAGCAGTGATAATGAGGAGACCCAGTACTTC
-,TRBJ2-2,-,TRBV5-6,CASSLWQGRAGELFF,TGTGCCAGCAGCTTGTGGCAGGGACGTGCCGGGGAGCTGTTTTTT
-,TRBJ2-1,TRBD1,TRBV27,CASSESGQAMQFF,TGTGCCAGCAGTGAGTCGGGACAGGCAATGCAGTTCTTC
few,TRBJ1-5,-,TRBV30,CAWSIGNLNQPQHF,TGTGCCTGGAGTATCGGAAACCTCAATCAGCCCCAGCATTTT
-,TRBJ2-1,TRBD2,TRBV29-1,CSVGSGRRDNEQFF,TGCAGCGTCGGAAGCGGGAGACGAGACAATGAGCAGTTCTTC
-,TRBJ2-7,-,TRBV14,CASSQDLLSHEQYF,TGTGCCAGCAGCCAAGACCTCCTGAGCCACGAGCAGTACTTC
-,TRBJ1-1,-,TRBV29-1,CSVSIATGRNTEAFF,TGCAGCGTTTCAATTGCCACAGGCCGGAACACTGAAGCTTTCTTT
-,TRBJ1-4,TRBD1,TRBV5-1,CASSLASGGYEKLFF,TGCGCCAGCAGCTTGGCTTCAGGGGGCTATGAAAAACTGTTTTTT
few,TRBJ2-7,-,TRBV27,CASSSRADSYEQYF,TGTGCCAGCAGTAGCAGGGCAGACTCCTACGAGCAGTACTTC
-,TRBJ2-1,-,TRBV11-2,CASSLGLDPNEQFF,TGTGCCAGCAGCTTAGGACTAGACCCCAATGAGCAGTTCTTC
-,TRBJ1-6,-,TRBV27,CASSLSFNLGSPLHF,TGTGCCAGCAGTTTATCGTTTAACTTGGGATCACCCCTCCACTTT
-,TRBJ2-3,TRBD1,TRBV27,CASSAYRGRTDTQYF,TGTGCCAGCAGTGCCTACAGGGGGCGAACAGATACGCAGTATTTT
-,TRBJ1-1,-,TRBV30,CASRGQYTEAFF,TGTGCCTCGAGGGGTCAGTACACTGAAGCTTTCTTT
few,TRBJ1-6,TRBD1,TRBV18,CASSPQDRGYSPLHF,TGTGCCAGCTCACCCCAAGACAGGGGGTACTCACCCCTCCACTTT
-,TRBJ1-2,-,TRBV14,CASSQSDSGYTF,TGTGCCAGCAGCCAATCGGACAGTGGCTACACCTTC
many,TRBJ2-2,-,TRBV29-1,CSVEGQTGGELFF,TGCAGCGTTGAAGGACAGACTGGTGGGGAGCTGTTTTTT
-,TRBJ2-7,TRBD2,TRBV27,CASSRASGRAYEQYF,TGTGCCAGCAGTAGAGCCAGCGGGAGGGCCTACGAGCAGTACTTC
-,TRBJ2-2,TRBD1,TRBV29-1,CSVARDRVNTGELFF,TGCAGCGTTGCCCGGGACAGGGTTAACACCGGGGAGCTGTTTTTT
-,TRBJ2-5,-,TRBV29-1,CSAGQSKETQYF,TGCAGCGCCGGACAGAGTAAAGAGACCCAGTACTTC
-,TRBJ2-7,TRBD1,TRBV7-9,CASSDRVVSYEQYF,TGTGCCAGCAGCGACAGGGTCGTCTCCTACGAGCAGTACTTC
-,TRBJ2-5,TRBD2,TRBV30,CAWSALRLAGSQETQYF,TGTGCCTGGAGTGCCCTGAGACTAGCGGGGAGCCAAGAGACCCAGTACTTC
-,TRBJ2-7,TRBD2,TRBV13,CASSLAGGSLGEQYF,TGTGCCAGCAGCTTAGCTGGCGGGAGCCTCGGCGAGCAGTACTTC
-,TRBJ1-4,-,TRBV5-1,CASSPDMSNEKLFF,TGCGCCAGCAGCCCTGACATGAGTAATGAAAAACTGTTTTTT
-,TRBJ1-5,-,TRBV5-1,CASSLVGGNQPQHF,TGCGCCAGCAGCTTGGTGGGTGGCAATCAGCCCCAGCATTTT
few,TRBJ1-1,-,TRBV15,CATSRDRRGLSTEAFF,TGTGCCACCAGCAGAGATCGTCGGGGTCTGAGCACTGAAGCTTTCTTT